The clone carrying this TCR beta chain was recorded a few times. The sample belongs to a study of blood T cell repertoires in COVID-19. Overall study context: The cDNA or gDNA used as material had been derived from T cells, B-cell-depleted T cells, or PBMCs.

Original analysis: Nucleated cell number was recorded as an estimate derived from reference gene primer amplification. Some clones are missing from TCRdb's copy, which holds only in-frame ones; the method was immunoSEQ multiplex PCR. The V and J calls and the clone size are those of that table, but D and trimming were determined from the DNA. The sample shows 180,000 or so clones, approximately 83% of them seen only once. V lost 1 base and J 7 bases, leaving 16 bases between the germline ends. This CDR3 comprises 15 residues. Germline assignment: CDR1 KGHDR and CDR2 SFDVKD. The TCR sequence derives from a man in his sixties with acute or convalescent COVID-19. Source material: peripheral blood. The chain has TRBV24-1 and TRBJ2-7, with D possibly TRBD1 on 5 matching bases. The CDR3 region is CATSDFSAGSEEQYF. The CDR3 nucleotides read TGTGCCACCAGTGATTTTTCGGCAGGGTCCGAAGAGCAGTACTTC.